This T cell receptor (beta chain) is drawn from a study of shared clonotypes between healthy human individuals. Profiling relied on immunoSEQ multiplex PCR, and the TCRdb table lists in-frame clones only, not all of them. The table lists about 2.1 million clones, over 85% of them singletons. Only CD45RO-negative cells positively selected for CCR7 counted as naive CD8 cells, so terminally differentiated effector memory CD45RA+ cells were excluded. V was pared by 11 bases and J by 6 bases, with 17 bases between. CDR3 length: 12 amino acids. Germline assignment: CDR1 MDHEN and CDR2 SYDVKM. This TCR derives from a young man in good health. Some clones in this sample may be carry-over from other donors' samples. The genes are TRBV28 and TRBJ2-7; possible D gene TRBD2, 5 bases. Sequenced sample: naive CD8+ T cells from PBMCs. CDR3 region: CAPGEPQGEQYF. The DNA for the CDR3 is TGTGCCCCCGGGGAACCCCAAGGCGAGCAGTACTTC.